Listed below are T cell receptor beta chains from one sample, sequenced in a study of shared clonotypes between healthy human individuals. The repertoire was sequenced with immunoSEQ multiplex PCR; TCRdb's copy has only in-frame clones and lacks some. The data hold roughly 1 million clones, with under 80% observed a single time. Sequenced material: memory CD4+ T cells sorted from blood. The receptor source for this set is a man between 18 and 29 years old in good health. CDR3s include the opening cysteine and the closing phenylalanine or tryptophan. Fields, in order: CDR3 length, V gene, J gene, D gene, clone size, CDR3 protein, CDR3 DNA. The D gene is left open where the match is weak. Size values are once, few and many counts, or a class for expanded clones, and some rows have none.

len: 20; v_gene: TRBV6-1; j_gene: TRBJ2-1; d_gene: TRBD2; abundance: NA; CDR3aa: CASSGLTSGSKGGTYNEQFF; CDR3nt: TGTGCCAGCAGTGGCTTGACTAGCGGGAGTAAGGGGGGGACTTACAATGAGCAGTTCTTC
len: 14; v_gene: TRBV30; j_gene: TRBJ2-7; d_gene: NA; abundance: NA; CDR3aa: CAWSVGGVSYEQYF; CDR3nt: TGTGCCTGGAGTGTAGGGGGGGTCTCCTACGAGCAGTACTTC
len: 19; v_gene: TRBV14; j_gene: TRBJ2-7; d_gene: TRBD2; abundance: NA; CDR3aa: CASSPPGRTSGKDSYEQYF; CDR3nt: TGTGCCAGCAGTCCCCCCGGGAGGACTAGCGGAAAAGACTCCTACGAGCAGTACTTC
len: 14; v_gene: TRBV21-1; j_gene: TRBJ1-2; d_gene: NA; abundance: NA; CDR3aa: CASSKAGRAYGYTF; CDR3nt: TGTGCCAGCAGCAAAGCGGGCAGAGCATATGGCTACACCTTC
len: 16; v_gene: TRBV5-5; j_gene: TRBJ2-1; d_gene: NA; abundance: NA; CDR3aa: CASSLDPSARYNEQFF; CDR3nt: TGTGCCAGCAGCTTGGACCCTAGCGCCCGCTACAATGAGCAGTTCTTC
len: 15; v_gene: TRBV28; j_gene: TRBJ1-4; d_gene: NA; abundance: NA; CDR3aa: CASSPRRIANEKLFF; CDR3nt: TGTGCCAGCAGCCCACGTAGGATAGCTAATGAAAAACTGTTTTTT
len: 16; v_gene: TRBV5-4; j_gene: TRBJ1-2; d_gene: NA; abundance: NA; CDR3aa: CASSFRDQMLLYGYTF; CDR3nt: TGTGCCAGCAGCTTTAGGGATCAAATGTTACTCTATGGCTACACCTTC
len: 15; v_gene: TRBV19; j_gene: TRBJ2-2; d_gene: TRBD2; abundance: NA; CDR3aa: CASWPGGRNTGELFF; CDR3nt: TGTGCCAGTTGGCCGGGAGGGAGGAACACCGGGGAGCTGTTTTTT
len: 15; v_gene: TRBV15; j_gene: TRBJ1-1; d_gene: NA; abundance: NA; CDR3aa: CATSRDYESNTEAFF; CDR3nt: TGTGCCACCAGCAGAGATTACGAGTCGAACACTGAAGCTTTCTTT
len: 15; v_gene: TRBV5-1; j_gene: TRBJ1-1; d_gene: NA; abundance: NA; CDR3aa: CASSLGPGINTEAFF; CDR3nt: TGCGCCAGCAGCTTGGGTCCAGGGATAAACACTGAAGCTTTCTTT
len: 15; v_gene: TRBV5-4; j_gene: TRBJ1-2; d_gene: NA; abundance: NA; CDR3aa: CASSSTTGSGYGYTF; CDR3nt: TGTGCCAGCAGCTCTACGACAGGAAGCGGCTATGGCTACACCTTC
len: 13; v_gene: TRBV6-6; j_gene: TRBJ1-1; d_gene: NA; abundance: NA; CDR3aa: CASSSGPASEAFF; CDR3nt: TGTGCCAGCAGTTCCGGGCCCGCTTCGGAAGCTTTCTTT
len: 13; v_gene: TRBV29-1; j_gene: TRBJ2-7; d_gene: NA; abundance: NA; CDR3aa: CSVVRGSGMEQYF; CDR3nt: TGCAGCGTTGTAAGGGGGTCCGGGATGGAGCAGTACTTC
len: 14; v_gene: TRBV4-3; j_gene: TRBJ2-3; d_gene: NA; abundance: NA; CDR3aa: CASSLQTATDTQYF; CDR3nt: TGCGCCAGCAGCCTCCAAACCGCTACAGATACGCAGTATTTT
len: 15; v_gene: TRBV9; j_gene: TRBJ2-7; d_gene: TRBD1; abundance: NA; CDR3aa: CASSNGQGGSYEQYF; CDR3nt: TGTGCCAGCAGCAACGGACAGGGGGGATCCTACGAGCAGTACTTC
len: 19; v_gene: TRBV10-3; j_gene: TRBJ2-3; d_gene: TRBD2; abundance: NA; CDR3aa: CAISKSFGGGASVADTQYF; CDR3nt: TGTGCCATCAGTAAGTCGTTTGGCGGGGGGGCTTCGGTCGCAGATACGCAGTATTTT
len: 14; v_gene: TRBV6-6; j_gene: TRBJ2-7; d_gene: TRBD2; abundance: NA; CDR3aa: CASVGTSGQGEQYF; CDR3nt: TGTGCCAGCGTGGGGACTAGCGGACAGGGCGAGCAGTACTTC
len: 15; v_gene: TRBV28; j_gene: TRBJ1-2; d_gene: TRBD1; abundance: NA; CDR3aa: CASSRGTADYYGYTF; CDR3nt: TGTGCCAGCAGCCGAGGGACAGCTGATTACTATGGCTACACCTTC
len: 15; v_gene: TRBV15; j_gene: TRBJ2-3; d_gene: TRBD2; abundance: NA; CDR3aa: CATSRVGTSRDTQYF; CDR3nt: TGTGCCACCAGCAGAGTCGGGACTAGTAGGGATACGCAGTATTTT
len: 18; v_gene: TRBV4-2; j_gene: TRBJ1-1; d_gene: TRBD1; abundance: NA; CDR3aa: CASSQIFRGRVSGTEAFF; CDR3nt: TGTGCCAGCAGCCAAATTTTCAGGGGGCGCGTGTCGGGCACTGAAGCTTTCTTT
len: 12; v_gene: TRBV11-2; j_gene: TRBJ1-6; d_gene: NA; abundance: NA; CDR3aa: CASSHDNSPLHF; CDR3nt: TGTGCCAGCAGCCATGATAATTCACCCCTCCACTTT
len: 14; v_gene: TRBV18; j_gene: TRBJ2-7; d_gene: TRBD1; abundance: NA; CDR3aa: CASSQRTGDGEQYF; CDR3nt: TGTGCCAGCTCACAACGGACAGGGGATGGCGAGCAGTACTTC
len: 15; v_gene: TRBV5-4; j_gene: TRBJ2-5; d_gene: TRBD2; abundance: NA; CDR3aa: CASSTRTSGQETQYF; CDR3nt: TGTGCCAGCAGCACCCGGACTAGCGGGCAAGAGACCCAGTACTTC
len: 17; v_gene: TRBV5-1; j_gene: TRBJ1-5; d_gene: NA; abundance: NA; CDR3aa: CASSPGEGRYSNQPQHF; CDR3nt: TGCGCCAGCAGCCCCGGAGAGGGGCGATATAGCAATCAGCCCCAGCATTTT
len: 15; v_gene: TRBV15; j_gene: TRBJ1-4; d_gene: NA; abundance: few; CDR3aa: CATSINGGPNEKLFF; CDR3nt: TGTGCCACCAGCATAAACGGGGGTCCTAATGAAAAACTGTTTTTT
len: 12; v_gene: TRBV19; j_gene: TRBJ1-5; d_gene: NA; abundance: NA; CDR3aa: CASTRGNQPQHF; CDR3nt: TGTGCCAGTACCAGAGGTAATCAGCCCCAGCATTTT
len: 13; v_gene: TRBV6-5; j_gene: TRBJ2-7; d_gene: NA; abundance: NA; CDR3aa: CATRQVGSYEQYF; CDR3nt: TGTGCCACCAGACAGGTGGGGTCCTACGAGCAGTACTTC
len: 16; v_gene: TRBV7-9; j_gene: TRBJ1-1; d_gene: TRBD1; abundance: NA; CDR3aa: CASSLGGGQMNTEAFF; CDR3nt: TGTGCCAGCAGCTTAGGCGGGGGACAGATGAACACTGAAGCTTTCTTT
len: 14; v_gene: TRBV19; j_gene: TRBJ2-7; d_gene: NA; abundance: NA; CDR3aa: CASSPQAISYEQYF; CDR3nt: TGTGCCAGTAGTCCTCAGGCGATCTCCTACGAGCAGTACTTC
len: 14; v_gene: TRBV30; j_gene: TRBJ2-7; d_gene: NA; abundance: NA; CDR3aa: CAWSTGRSSYEQYF; CDR3nt: TGTGCCTGGAGTACCGGAAGGAGCTCCTACGAGCAGTACTTC
len: 17; v_gene: TRBV5-6; j_gene: TRBJ2-2; d_gene: NA; abundance: NA; CDR3aa: CASSLDSFPLNTGELFF; CDR3nt: TGTGCCAGCAGCTTGGATAGTTTCCCCCTTAACACCGGGGAGCTGTTTTTT
len: 11; v_gene: TRBV2; j_gene: TRBJ1-3; d_gene: NA; abundance: NA; CDR3aa: CASSLGNTIYF; CDR3nt: TGTGCCAGCAGTCTCGGAAACACCATATATTTT
len: 12; v_gene: TRBV29-1; j_gene: TRBJ1-1; d_gene: NA; abundance: NA; CDR3aa: CSVEGDGTEAFF; CDR3nt: TGCAGCGTTGAGGGGGATGGCACTGAAGCTTTCTTT
len: 13; v_gene: TRBV2; j_gene: TRBJ2-2; d_gene: TRBD1; abundance: NA; CDR3aa: CASRDRDTGELFF; CDR3nt: TGTGCCAGCCGGGACAGGGACACCGGGGAGCTGTTTTTT
len: 13; v_gene: TRBV2; j_gene: TRBJ2-7; d_gene: NA; abundance: NA; CDR3aa: CASSHGGPYEQYF; CDR3nt: TGTGCCAGCAGCCACGGGGGACCCTACGAGCAGTACTTC
len: 15; v_gene: TRBV6-5; j_gene: TRBJ2-3; d_gene: NA; abundance: NA; CDR3aa: CASSYWGSSTDTQYF; CDR3nt: TGTGCCAGCAGTTACTGGGGCTCTAGCACAGATACGCAGTATTTT
len: 14; v_gene: TRBV7-2; j_gene: TRBJ2-1; d_gene: NA; abundance: NA; CDR3aa: CASSETRGTVEQFF; CDR3nt: TGTGCCAGCAGCGAGACTAGAGGTACGGTTGAGCAGTTCTTC
len: 13; v_gene: TRBV5-6; j_gene: TRBJ1-2; d_gene: NA; abundance: NA; CDR3aa: CASSLDSNYGYTF; CDR3nt: TGTGCCAGCAGCTTGGACTCAAACTATGGCTACACCTTC
len: 12; v_gene: TRBV10-3; j_gene: TRBJ1-3; d_gene: NA; abundance: NA; CDR3aa: CATQGSGNTIYF; CDR3nt: TGTGCCACTCAGGGGTCTGGAAACACCATATATTTT
len: 17; v_gene: TRBV2; j_gene: TRBJ2-2; d_gene: NA; abundance: NA; CDR3aa: CASKDEGLTTHTGELFF; CDR3nt: TGTGCCAGCAAGGATGAGGGCCTAACGACTCACACCGGGGAGCTGTTTTTT
len: 14; v_gene: TRBV7-2; j_gene: TRBJ2-7; d_gene: NA; abundance: NA; CDR3aa: CASSLGVSSYEQYF; CDR3nt: TGTGCCAGCAGCTTAGGGGTAAGCTCCTACGAGCAGTACTTC
len: 14; v_gene: TRBV6-1; j_gene: TRBJ2-2; d_gene: TRBD1; abundance: few; CDR3aa: CASGDRTVTGELFF; CDR3nt: TGTGCCAGCGGGGACAGGACGGTCACCGGGGAGCTGTTTTTT
len: 12; v_gene: TRBV2; j_gene: TRBJ2-7; d_gene: NA; abundance: NA; CDR3aa: CASRRESPEQYF; CDR3nt: TGTGCCAGCAGGCGAGAGAGTCCCGAGCAGTACTTC
len: 15; v_gene: TRBV4-1; j_gene: TRBJ2-6; d_gene: NA; abundance: NA; CDR3aa: CASSPAGAGANVLTF; CDR3nt: TGCGCCAGCAGCCCCGCCGGCGCTGGGGCCAACGTCCTGACTTTC
len: 14; v_gene: TRBV2; j_gene: TRBJ1-3; d_gene: TRBD1; abundance: NA; CDR3aa: CASRVQGLGNTIYF; CDR3nt: TGTGCCAGCAGAGTACAGGGGCTGGGAAACACCATATATTTT
len: 13; v_gene: TRBV19; j_gene: TRBJ1-4; d_gene: NA; abundance: few; CDR3aa: CASSAPGGPKLFF; CDR3nt: TGTGCCAGTAGCGCTCCGGGAGGTCCAAAACTGTTTTTT